The source of this T cell receptor beta chain is a study of blood T cell repertoires in COVID-19. The CDR3 loop spans 17 amino acids. With 2 bases clipped from V and 6 bases from J, the junction kept 11 bases outside the gene matches. The germline V gene has CDR1 MGHRA and CDR2 YSYEKL. Those enrolled, adults aged about 18 to 89 years, came from under 25 US areas. No more than 2 weeks before study entry, exposed participants had met a case of COVID-19. The repertoire was sequenced with immunoSEQ multiplex PCR; TCRdb's copy has only in-frame clones and lacks some. The sample consists of 300,000 to 400,000 clones, over 90% of them appearing once.

The specimen sequenced was PBMCs or T cells enriched from blood (not recorded which). The clonotype originates from a woman between 25 and 40 years old who had been exposed to COVID-19. The chain recombines TRBV4-1 with TRBJ2-3; 10 bases map to TRBD2. The CDR3 DNA sequence: TGCGCCAGCAGCCAAACAGCTAGCGGGGGATCCATGGATACGCAGTATTTT. This codes for CASSQTASGGSMDTQYF.